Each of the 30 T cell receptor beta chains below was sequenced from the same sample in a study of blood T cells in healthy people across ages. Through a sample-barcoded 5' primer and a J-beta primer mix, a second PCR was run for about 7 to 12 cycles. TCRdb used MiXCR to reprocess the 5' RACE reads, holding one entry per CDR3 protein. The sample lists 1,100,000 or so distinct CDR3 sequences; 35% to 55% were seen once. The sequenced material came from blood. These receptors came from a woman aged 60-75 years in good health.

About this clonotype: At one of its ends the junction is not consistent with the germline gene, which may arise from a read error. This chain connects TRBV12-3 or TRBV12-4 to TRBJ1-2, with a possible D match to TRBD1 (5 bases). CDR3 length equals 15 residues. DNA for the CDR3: TGTGCCAGCAGTTTACGCAGGGCTCTGAGGTATGGATACACCTTC. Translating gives CASSLRRALRYGYTF.

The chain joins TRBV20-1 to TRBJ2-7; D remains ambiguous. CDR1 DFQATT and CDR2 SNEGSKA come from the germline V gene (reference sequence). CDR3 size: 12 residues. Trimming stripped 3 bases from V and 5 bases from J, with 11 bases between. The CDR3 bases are TGCAGTGCTAGCGGGCCAGTCGACGAGCAGTACTTC. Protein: CSASGPVDEQYF.

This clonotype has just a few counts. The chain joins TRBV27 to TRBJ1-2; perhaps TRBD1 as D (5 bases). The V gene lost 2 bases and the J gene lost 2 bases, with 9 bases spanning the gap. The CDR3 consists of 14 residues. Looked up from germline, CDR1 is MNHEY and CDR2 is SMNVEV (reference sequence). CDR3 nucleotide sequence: TGTGCCAGCAGTTTACTGGGGCCAAACTATGGCTACACCTTC. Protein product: CASSLLGPNYGYTF.

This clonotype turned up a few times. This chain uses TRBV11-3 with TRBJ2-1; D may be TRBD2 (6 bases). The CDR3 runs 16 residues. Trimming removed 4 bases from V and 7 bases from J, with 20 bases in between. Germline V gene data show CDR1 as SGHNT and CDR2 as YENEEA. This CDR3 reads CASSSGGGKVWNEQFF. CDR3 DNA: TGTGCCAGCAGCTCTGGCGGCGGGAAGGTGTGGAATGAGCAGTTCTTC. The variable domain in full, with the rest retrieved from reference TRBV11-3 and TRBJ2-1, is EAGVVQSPRYKIIEKKQPVAFWCNPISGHNTLYWYLQNLGQGPELLIRYENEEAVDDSQLPKDRFSAERLKGVDSTLKIQPAELGDSAVYLCASSSGGGKVWNEQFFGPGTRLTVL.

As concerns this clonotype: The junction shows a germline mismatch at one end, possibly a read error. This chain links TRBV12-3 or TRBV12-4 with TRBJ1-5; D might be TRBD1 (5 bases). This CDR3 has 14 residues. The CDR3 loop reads CASSLRQGHQPRHF. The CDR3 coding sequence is TGTGCCAGCAGTTTACGGCAGGGTCATCAGCCCCGGCATTTT.

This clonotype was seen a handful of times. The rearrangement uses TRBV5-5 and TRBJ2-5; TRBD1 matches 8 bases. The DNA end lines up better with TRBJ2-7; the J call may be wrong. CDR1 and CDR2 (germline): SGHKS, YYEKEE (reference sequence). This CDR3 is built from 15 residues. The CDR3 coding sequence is TGTGCCAGCAGCTTGTATACAGGGGGAGGCTACGAGCAGTACTTC. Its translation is CASSLYTGGGYEQYF.

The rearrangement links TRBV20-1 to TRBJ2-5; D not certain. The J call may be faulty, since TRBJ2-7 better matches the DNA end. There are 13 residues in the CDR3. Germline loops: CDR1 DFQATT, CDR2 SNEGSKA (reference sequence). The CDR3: CSARALGAYEQYF. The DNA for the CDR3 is TGCAGTGCTAGAGCCCTCGGCGCTTACGAGCAGTACTTC.

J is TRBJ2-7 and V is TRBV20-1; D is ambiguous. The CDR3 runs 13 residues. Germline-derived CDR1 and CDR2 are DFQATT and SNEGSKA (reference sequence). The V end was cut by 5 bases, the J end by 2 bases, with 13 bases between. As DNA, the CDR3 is TGCAGTGCTCAGCCATTAACGACCTACGAGCAGTACTTC. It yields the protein CSAQPLTTYEQYF.

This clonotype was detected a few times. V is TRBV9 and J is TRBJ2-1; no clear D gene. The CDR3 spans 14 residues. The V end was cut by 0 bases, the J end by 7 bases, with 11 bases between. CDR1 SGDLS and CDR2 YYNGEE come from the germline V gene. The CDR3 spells CASSVGLLGNEQFF. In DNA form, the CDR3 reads TGTGCCAGCAGCGTAGGGCTCTTAGGGAATGAGCAGTTCTTC.

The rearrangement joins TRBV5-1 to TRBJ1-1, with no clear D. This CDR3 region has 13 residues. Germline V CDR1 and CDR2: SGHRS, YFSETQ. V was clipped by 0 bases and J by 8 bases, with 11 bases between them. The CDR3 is CASSLELMAEAFF. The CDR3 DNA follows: TGCGCCAGCAGCTTGGAGTTGATGGCGGAAGCTTTCTTT.

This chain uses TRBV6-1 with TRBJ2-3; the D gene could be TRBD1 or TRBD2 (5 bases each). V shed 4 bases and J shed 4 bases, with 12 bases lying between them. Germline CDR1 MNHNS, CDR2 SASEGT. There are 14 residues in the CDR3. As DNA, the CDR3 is TGTGCCAGCAGTGGGGGACCACTCGCAGATACGCAGTATTTT. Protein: CASSGGPLADTQYF.

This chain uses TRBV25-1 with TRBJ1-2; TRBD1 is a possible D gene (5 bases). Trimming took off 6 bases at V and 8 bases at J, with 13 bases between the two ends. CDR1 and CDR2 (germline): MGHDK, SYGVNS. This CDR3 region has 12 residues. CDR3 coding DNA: TGTGCCAGCAGAGATGGGGGGGTAGGCTACACCTTC. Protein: CASRDGGVGYTF.

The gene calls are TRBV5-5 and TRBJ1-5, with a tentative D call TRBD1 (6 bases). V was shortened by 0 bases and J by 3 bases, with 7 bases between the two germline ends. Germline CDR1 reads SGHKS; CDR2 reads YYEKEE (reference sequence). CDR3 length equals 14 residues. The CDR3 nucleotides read TGTGCCAGCAGCTTGGACAGGGTCAATCAGCCCCAGCATTTT. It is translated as CASSLDRVNQPQHF.

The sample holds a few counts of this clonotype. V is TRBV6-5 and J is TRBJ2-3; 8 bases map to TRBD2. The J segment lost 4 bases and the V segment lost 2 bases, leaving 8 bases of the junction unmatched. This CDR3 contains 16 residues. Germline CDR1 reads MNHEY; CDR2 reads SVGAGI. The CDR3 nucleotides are TGTGCCAGCAGTTACCGGACTAGCAGTAGGGCAGATACGCAGTATTTT. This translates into CASSYRTSSRADTQYF.

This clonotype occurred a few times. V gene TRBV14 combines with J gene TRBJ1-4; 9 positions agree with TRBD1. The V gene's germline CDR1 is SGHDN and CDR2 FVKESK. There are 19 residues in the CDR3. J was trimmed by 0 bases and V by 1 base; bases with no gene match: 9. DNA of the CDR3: TGTGCCAGCAGCCAAGCCGACAGGGGGATCACGACAACTAATGAAAAACTGTTTTTT. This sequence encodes CASSQADRGITTTNEKLFF. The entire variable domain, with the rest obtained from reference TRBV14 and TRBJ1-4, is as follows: EAGVTQFPSHSVIEKGQTVTLRCDPISGHDNLYWYRRVMGKEIKFLLHFVKESKQDESGMPNNRFLAERTGGTYSTLKVQPAELEDSGVYFCASSQADRGITTTNEKLFFGSGTQLSVL.

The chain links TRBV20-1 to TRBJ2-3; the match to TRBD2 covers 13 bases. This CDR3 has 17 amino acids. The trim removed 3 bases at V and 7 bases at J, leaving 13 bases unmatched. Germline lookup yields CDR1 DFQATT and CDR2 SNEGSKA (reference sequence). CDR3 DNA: TGCAGTGCTAGCCCCCTCGGACTAGCGGGGGTCCGGAATACGCAGTATTTT. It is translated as CSASPLGLAGVRNTQYF.

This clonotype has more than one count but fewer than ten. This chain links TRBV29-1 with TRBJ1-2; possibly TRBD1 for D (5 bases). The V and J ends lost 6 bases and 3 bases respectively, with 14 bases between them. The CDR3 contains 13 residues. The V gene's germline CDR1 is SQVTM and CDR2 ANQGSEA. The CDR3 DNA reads TGCAGCGTACGGACTGGGGGAGACTATGGCTACACCTTC. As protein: CSVRTGGDYGYTF.

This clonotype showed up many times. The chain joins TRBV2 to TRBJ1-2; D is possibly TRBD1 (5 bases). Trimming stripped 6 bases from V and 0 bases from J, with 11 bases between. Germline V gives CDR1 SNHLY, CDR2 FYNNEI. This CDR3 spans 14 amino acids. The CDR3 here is CASRRQMTNYGYTF. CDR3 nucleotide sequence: TGTGCCAGCAGGCGACAGATGACTAACTATGGCTACACCTTC.

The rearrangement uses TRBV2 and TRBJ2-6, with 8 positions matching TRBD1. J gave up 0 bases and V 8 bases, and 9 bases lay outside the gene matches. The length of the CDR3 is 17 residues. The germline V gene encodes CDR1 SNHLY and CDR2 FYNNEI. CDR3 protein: CASGRDRRNSGANVLTF. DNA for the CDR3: TGTGCCAGCGGCCGGGACAGGAGGAACTCTGGGGCCAACGTCCTGACTTTC.

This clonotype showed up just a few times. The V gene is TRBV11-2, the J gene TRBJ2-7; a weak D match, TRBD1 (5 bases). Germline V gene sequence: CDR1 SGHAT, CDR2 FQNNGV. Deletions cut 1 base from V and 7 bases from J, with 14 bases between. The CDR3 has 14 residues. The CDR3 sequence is CASSLVVGRQEQYF. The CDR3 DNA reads TGTGCCAGCAGCTTAGTAGTCGGCAGACAGGAGCAGTACTTC.

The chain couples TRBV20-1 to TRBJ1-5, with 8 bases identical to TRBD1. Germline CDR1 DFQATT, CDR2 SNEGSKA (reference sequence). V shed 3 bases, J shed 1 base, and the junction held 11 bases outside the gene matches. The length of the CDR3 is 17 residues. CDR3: CSASSQFRGQSNQPQHF. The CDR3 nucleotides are TGCAGTGCTAGTAGTCAGTTCAGGGGGCAAAGCAATCAGCCCCAGCATTTT.

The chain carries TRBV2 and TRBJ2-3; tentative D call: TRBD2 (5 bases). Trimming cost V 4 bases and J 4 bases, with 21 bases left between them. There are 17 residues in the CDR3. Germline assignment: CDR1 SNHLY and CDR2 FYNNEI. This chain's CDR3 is CASSGARVTLSADTQYF. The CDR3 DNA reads TGTGCCAGCAGTGGAGCGCGGGTAACCTTATCCGCAGATACGCAGTATTTT.

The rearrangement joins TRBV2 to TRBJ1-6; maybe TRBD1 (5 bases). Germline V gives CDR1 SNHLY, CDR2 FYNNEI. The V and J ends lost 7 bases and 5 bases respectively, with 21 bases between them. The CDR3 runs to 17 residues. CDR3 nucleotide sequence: TGTGCCAGCATTGGGACGAAATTGGGGTCCCATAATTCACCCCTCCACTTT. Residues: CASIGTKLGSHNSPLHF.

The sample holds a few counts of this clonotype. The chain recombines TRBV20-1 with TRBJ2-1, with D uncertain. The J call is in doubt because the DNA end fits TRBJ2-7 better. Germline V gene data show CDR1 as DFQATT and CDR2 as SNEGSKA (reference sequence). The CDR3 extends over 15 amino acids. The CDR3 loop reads CSARDVASSYNEQYF. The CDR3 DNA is TGCAGTGCTAGAGATGTAGCCTCTTCCTACAATGAGCAGTACTTC.

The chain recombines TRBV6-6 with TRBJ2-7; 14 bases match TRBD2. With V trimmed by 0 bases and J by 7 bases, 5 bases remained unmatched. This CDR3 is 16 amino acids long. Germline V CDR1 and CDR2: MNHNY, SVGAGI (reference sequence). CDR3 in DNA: TGTGCCAGCAGTTACTCGGGGACTAGCGGGGGTAATGAGCAGTACTTC. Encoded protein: CASSYSGTSGGNEQYF.

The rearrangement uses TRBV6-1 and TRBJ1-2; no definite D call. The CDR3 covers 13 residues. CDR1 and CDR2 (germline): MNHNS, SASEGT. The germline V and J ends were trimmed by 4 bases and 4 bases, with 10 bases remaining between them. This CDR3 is CASSGSEGYGYTF. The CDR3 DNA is TGTGCCAGCAGTGGGAGTGAGGGCTATGGCTACACCTTC.

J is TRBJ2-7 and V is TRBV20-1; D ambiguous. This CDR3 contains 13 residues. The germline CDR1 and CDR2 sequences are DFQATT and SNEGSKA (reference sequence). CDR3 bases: TGCAGCCCGGGTCAGGCCCAAATCAATGAGCAGTACTTC. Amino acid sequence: CSPGQAQINEQYF.

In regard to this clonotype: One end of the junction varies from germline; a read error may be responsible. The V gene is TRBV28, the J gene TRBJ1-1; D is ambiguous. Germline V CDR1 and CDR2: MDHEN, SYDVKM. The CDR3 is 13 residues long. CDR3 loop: CASSFEVNTEAFF. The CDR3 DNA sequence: TGTGCCAGTAGTTTTGAGGTCAACACTGAAGCTTTCTTT.

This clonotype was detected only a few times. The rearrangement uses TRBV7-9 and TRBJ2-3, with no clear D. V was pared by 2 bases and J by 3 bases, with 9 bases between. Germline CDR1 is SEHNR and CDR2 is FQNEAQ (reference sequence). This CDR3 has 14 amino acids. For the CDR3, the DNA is TGTGCCAGCAGCTTAAGTAAGATTACAGATACGCAGTATTTT. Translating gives CASSLSKITDTQYF.

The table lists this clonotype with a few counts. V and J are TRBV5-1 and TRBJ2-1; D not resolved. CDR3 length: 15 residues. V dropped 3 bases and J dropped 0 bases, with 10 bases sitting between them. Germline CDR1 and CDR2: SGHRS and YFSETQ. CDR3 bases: TGCGCCAGCAGCTACGACCATAGCTCCTACAATGAGCAGTTCTTC. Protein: CASSYDHSSYNEQFF.